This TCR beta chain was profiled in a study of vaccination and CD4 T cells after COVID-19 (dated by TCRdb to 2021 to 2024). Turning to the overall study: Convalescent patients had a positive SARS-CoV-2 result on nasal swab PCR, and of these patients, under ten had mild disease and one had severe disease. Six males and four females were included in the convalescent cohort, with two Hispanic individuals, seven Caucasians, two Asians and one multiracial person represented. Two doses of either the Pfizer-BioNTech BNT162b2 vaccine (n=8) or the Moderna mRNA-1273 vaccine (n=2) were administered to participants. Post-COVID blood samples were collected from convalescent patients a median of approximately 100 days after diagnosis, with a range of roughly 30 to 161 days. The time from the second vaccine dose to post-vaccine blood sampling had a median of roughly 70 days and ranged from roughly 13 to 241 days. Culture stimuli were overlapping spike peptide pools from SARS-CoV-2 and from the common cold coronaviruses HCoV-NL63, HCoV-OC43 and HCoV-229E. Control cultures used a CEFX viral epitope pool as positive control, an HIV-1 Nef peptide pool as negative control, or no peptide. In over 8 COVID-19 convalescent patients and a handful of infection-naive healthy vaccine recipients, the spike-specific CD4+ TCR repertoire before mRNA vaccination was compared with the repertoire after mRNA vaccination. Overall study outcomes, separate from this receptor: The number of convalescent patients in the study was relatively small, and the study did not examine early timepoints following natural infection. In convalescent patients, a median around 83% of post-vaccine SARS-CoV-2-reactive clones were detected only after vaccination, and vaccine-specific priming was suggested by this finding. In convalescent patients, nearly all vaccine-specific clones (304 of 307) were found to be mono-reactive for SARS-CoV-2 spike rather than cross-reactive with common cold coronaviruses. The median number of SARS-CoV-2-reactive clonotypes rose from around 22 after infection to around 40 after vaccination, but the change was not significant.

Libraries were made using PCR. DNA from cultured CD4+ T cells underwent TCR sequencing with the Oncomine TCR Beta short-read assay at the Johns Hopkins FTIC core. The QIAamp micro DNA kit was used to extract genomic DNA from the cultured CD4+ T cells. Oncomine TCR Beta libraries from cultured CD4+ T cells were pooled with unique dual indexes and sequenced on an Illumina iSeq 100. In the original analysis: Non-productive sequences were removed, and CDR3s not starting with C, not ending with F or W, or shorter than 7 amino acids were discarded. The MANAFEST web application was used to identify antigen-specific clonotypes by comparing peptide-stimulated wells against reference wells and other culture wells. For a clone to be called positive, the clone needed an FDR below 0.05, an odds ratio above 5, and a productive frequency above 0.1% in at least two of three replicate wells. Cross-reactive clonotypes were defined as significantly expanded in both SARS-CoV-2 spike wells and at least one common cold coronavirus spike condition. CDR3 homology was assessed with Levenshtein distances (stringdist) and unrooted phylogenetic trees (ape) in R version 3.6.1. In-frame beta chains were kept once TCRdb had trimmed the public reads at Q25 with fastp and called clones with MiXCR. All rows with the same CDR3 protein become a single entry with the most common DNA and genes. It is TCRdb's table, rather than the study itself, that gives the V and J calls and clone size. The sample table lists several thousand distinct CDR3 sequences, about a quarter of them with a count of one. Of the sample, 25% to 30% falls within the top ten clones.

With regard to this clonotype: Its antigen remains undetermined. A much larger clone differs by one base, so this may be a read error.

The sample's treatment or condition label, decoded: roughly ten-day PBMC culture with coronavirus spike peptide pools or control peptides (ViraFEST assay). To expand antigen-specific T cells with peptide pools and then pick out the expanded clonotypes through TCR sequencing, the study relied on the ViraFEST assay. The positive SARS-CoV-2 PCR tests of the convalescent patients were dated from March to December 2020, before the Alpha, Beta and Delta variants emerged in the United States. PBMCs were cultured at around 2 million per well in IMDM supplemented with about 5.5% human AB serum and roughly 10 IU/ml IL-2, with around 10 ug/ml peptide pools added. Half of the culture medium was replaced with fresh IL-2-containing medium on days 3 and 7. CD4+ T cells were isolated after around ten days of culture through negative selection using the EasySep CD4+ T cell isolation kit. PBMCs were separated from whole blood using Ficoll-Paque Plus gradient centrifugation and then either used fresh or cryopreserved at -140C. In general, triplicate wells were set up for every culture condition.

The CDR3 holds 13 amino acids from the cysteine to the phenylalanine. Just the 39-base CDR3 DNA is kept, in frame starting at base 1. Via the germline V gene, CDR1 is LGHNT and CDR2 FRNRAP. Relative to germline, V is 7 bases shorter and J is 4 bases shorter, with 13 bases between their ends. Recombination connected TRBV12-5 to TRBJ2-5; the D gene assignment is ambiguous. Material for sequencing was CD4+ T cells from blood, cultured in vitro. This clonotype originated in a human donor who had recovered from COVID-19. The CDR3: CASVPEPGETQYF. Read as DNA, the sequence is TGTGCTAGTGTCCCTGAGCCTGGAGAGACCCAGTACTTC.